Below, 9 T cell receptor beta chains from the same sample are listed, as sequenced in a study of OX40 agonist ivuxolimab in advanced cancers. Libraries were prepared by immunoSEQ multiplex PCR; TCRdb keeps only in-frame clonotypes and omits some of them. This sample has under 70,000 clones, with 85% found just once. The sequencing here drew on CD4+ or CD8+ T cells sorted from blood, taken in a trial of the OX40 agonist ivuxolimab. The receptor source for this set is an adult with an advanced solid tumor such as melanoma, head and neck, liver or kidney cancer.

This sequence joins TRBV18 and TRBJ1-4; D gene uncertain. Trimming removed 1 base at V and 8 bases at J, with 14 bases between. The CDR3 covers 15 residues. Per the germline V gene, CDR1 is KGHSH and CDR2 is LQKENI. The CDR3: CASSPQSSAREKLFF. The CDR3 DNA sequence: TGTGCCAGCTCACCACAATCCAGTGCTCGAGAAAAACTGTTTTTT.

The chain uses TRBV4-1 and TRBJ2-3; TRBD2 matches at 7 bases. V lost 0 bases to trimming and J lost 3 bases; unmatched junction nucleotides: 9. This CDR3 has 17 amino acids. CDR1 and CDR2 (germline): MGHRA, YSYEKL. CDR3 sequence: CASSQDTSAGETDTQYF. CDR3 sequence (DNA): TGCGCCAGCAGCCAAGATACTAGCGCAGGAGAGACAGATACGCAGTATTTT.

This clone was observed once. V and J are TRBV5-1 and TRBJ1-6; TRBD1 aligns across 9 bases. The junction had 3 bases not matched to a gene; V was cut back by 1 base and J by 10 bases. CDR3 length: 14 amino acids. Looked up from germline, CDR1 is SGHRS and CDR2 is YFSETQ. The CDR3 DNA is TGCGCCAGCAGCTTGACAGGGGGCGCCTCACCCCTCCACTTT. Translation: CASSLTGGASPLHF.

This chain's CDR3 is CASSLGTGGGTDTQYF. CDR3 nucleotide sequence: TGCGCCAGCAGCTTGGGGACAGGCGGGGGCACAGATACGCAGTATTTT. This chain joins TRBV5-1 and TRBJ2-3; D may be TRBD1 (7 bases). Per germline, CDR1 SGHRS and CDR2 YFSETQ. V lost 0 bases and J 1 base, leaving 12 bases between the germline ends. This CDR3 has 16 amino acids.

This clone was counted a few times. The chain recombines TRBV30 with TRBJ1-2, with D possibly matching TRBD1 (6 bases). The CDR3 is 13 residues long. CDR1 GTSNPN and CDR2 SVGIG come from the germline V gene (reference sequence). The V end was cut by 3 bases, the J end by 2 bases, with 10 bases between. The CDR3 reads CAWSPDRNYGYTF. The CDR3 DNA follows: TGTGCCTGGAGCCCTGACAGGAACTATGGCTACACCTTC.

For the CDR3, the DNA is TGTGCCAGCAGCTTGAAAGGGATAAAGAACGAGCAGTACTTC. Protein: CASSLKGIKNEQYF. This chain joins TRBV5-6 and TRBJ2-7; unclear D gene. This CDR3 has 14 amino acids. Germline lookup yields CDR1 SGHDT and CDR2 YYEEEE. V dropped 1 base and J dropped 5 bases, with 13 bases sitting between them.

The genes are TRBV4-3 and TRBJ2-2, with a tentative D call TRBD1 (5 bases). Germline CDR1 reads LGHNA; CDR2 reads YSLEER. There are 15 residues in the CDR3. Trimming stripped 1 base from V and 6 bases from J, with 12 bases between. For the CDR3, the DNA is TGCGCCAGCAGCCAAGCCCTGGGGCGCGCCGGGGAGCTGTTTTTT. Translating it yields CASSQALGRAGELFF.

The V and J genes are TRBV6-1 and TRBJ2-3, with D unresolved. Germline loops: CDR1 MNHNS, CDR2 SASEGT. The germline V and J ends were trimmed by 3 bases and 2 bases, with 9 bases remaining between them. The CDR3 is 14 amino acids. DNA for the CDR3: TGTGCCAGCAGTGAGAACTCGGCCACAGATACGCAGTATTTT. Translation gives CASSENSATDTQYF.

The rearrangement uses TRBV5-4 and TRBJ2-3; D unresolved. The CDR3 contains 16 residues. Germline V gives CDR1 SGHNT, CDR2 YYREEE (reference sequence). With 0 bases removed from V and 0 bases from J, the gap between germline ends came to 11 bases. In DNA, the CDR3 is TGTGCCAGCAGCTTGGACCCCCTTTTGAGCACAGATACGCAGTATTTT. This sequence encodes CASSLDPLLSTDTQYF.